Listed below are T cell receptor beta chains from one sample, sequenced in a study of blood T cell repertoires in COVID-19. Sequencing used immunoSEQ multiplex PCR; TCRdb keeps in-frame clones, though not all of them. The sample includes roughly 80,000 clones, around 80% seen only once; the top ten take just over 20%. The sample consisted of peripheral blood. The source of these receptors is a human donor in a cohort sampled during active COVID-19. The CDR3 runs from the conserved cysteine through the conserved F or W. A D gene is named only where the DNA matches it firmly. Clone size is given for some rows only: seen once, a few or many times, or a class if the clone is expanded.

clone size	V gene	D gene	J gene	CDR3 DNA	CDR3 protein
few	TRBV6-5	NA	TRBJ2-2	TGTGCCAGCAGTTACGTGGGGGCCAACACCGGGGAGCTGTTTTTT	CASSYVGANTGELFF
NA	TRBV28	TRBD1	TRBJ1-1	TGTGCCAGCAGTTTATATCAGGGGGGCGCTTTCTTT	CASSLYQGGAFF
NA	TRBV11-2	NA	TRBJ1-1	TGTGCCAGCAGCTTAGACAGGTGGAACACTGAAGCTTTCTTT	CASSLDRWNTEAFF
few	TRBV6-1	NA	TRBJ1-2	TGTGCCAGCAGTGAAGATCCCCCGAGAGGGGGCTACACCTTC	CASSEDPPRGGYTF
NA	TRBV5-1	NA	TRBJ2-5	TGCGCCAGCAGCTTGTATACCGGGGGGCATGAGACCCAGTACTTC	CASSLYTGGHETQYF
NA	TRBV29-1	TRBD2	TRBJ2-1	TGCAGCATCAGTGTAGCGGGGGACAATGAGCAGTTCTTC	CSISVAGDNEQFF
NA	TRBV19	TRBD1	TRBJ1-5	TGTGCCAGTAGTGCCTCCCGGCAGGGGGGCAATCAGCCCCAGCATTTT	CASSASRQGGNQPQHF
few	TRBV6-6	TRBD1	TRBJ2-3	TGTGCCAGCAGCTCTTGGGCAGGGGGCGCAGATACGCAGTATTTT	CASSSWAGGADTQYF
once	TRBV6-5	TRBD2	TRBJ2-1	TGTGCCAGCAGTCCTGGGACTAGGCAGTTCTTC	CASSPGTRQFF
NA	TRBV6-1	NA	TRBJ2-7	TGTGCCAGCAGTGAAGTGGGACACGGACTTTCCTACGAGCAGTACTTC	CASSEVGHGLSYEQYF
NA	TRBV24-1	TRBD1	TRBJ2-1	TGTGCCACCAGGACAGGGACCATCGATGAGCAGTTCTTC	CATRTGTIDEQFF
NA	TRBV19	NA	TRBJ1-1	TGTGCCAGTAGTATGTCGACAGATTTGAACACTGAAGCTTTCTTT	CASSMSTDLNTEAFF
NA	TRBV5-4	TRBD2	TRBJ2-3	TGTGCCAGCAGCTTTCGTCTGGCGGGGGACACAGATACGCAGTATTTT	CASSFRLAGDTDTQYF
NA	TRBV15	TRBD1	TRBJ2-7	TGTGCCACCTCGAGACAGGGGAAGGAGCAGTACTTC	CATSRQGKEQYF
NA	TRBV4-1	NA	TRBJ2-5	TGCGCCAGCAGTGCCAGTGAAGGGGCCGTAGAGACCCAGTACTTC	CASSASEGAVETQYF
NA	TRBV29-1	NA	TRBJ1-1	TGCAGCGTTGAAGATTCGGTGAACACTGAAGCTTTCTTT	CSVEDSVNTEAFF
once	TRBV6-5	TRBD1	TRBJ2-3	TGTGCCAGCAAACCACAGGGGGCCAAAGATACGCAGTATTTT	CASKPQGAKDTQYF
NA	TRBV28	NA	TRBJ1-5	TGTGCCAGCAGTTCCCCCTCCCCGAATCAGCCCCAGCATTTT	CASSSPSPNQPQHF
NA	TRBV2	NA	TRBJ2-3	TGTGCCAGCATCAGGGGTGTAAGGGGCACAGATACGCAGTATTTT	CASIRGVRGTDTQYF
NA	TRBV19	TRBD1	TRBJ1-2	TGTGCCAGCGCCCAACAGGGGGCAGATGGCTACACCTTC	CASAQQGADGYTF
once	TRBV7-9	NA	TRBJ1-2	TGTGCCAGCAGCTTGGACAGATTTAACTATGGCTACACCTTC	CASSLDRFNYGYTF
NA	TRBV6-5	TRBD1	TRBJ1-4	TGTGCCACTGGACAGGGTAGGGAAAAACTGTTTTTT	CATGQGREKLFF
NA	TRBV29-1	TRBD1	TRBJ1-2	TGCAGCGACACAGGGGGTAGGGCTGGCTACACCTTC	CSDTGGRAGYTF
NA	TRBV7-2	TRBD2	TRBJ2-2	TGTGCCAGCAGCTCGGGAGGAGGCACCGGGGAGCTGTTTTTT	CASSSGGGTGELFF
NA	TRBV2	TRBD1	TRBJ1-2	TGTGCCAGCAGAGGTACAGGGGGCCTCTATGGCTACACCTTC	CASRGTGGLYGYTF
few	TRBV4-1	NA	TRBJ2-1	TGCGCCAGCAGCCAAGGAGTGAATGAGCAGTTCTTC	CASSQGVNEQFF
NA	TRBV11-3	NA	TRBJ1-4	TGTGCCAGCAGCCTTAGAGTGGACACCAATATCGAAAAACTGTTTTTT	CASSLRVDTNIEKLFF
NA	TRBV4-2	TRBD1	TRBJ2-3	TGTGCCAGCAGCCAACATCCTCCGGGACAGGGTAGGATAGATACGCAGTATTTT	CASSQHPPGQGRIDTQYF
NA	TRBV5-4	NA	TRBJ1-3	TGTGCCAGCAGCTTGCCGACAGAGGCTGGAAACACCATATATTTT	CASSLPTEAGNTIYF
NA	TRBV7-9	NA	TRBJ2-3	TGTGCCAGCAGCTTATCGGGGGTAACAGATACGCAGTATTTT	CASSLSGVTDTQYF
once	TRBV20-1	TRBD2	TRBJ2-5	TGCAGTGCTAGTAAGCTAGCGGGGCAAGAGACCCAGTACTTC	CSASKLAGQETQYF
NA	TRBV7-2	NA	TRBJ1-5	TGTGCCAGCAGCCTGTTTCCCGGGACAAAGGTTTCTCAGCCCCAGCATTTT	CASSLFPGTKVSQPQHF
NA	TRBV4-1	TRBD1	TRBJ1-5	TGCGCCAGCAGCCAAACGGACAGGGGGTTCAATCAGCCCCAGCATTTT	CASSQTDRGFNQPQHF
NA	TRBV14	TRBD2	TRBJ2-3	TGTGCCAGCAGCCAAGATGCATGGCTAGCGGGCACAGATACGCAGTATTTT	CASSQDAWLAGTDTQYF
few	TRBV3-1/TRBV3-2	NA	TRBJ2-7	TGTGCCAGCAGTCGAGTCGAAGGGGCGAGCGAGCAGTACTTC	CASSRVEGASEQYF
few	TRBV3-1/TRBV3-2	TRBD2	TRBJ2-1	TGTGCCAGCAGCCGCAGCGGGAGCCACAATGAGCAGTTCTTC	CASSRSGSHNEQFF
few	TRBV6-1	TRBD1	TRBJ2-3	TGTGCCAGCAGTGGGGACAGGGGGCGCATCCCCGAACTAGATACGCAGTATTTT	CASSGDRGRIPELDTQYF
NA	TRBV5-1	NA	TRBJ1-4	TGCGCCAGCAGCCCCGGACAAGCAACTAATGAAAAACTGTTTTTT	CASSPGQATNEKLFF
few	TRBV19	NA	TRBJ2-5	TGTGCCAGTAGTATCGCAGGGTCTCGAGAGACCCAGTACTTC	CASSIAGSRETQYF
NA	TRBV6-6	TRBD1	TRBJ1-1	TGTGCCAGCAGTTACGTGACAGGGGACACTGAAGCTTTCTTT	CASSYVTGDTEAFF
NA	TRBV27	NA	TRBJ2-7	TGTGCCAGCAGTTTACAAGGGCAGGGCTTCCCGATCTACGAGCAGTACTTC	CASSLQGQGFPIYEQYF
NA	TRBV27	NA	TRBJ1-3	TGTGCCAGCAGCCGAATAACAGGGCCTCATAGCGCCATATATTTT	CASSRITGPHSAIYF